Here is one T cell receptor (beta chain) with its context. This clonotype came up a few times. The antigen it recognizes is unknown. Base-call qualities are not available, and no considerably larger clone is one nucleotide away. The CDR3 covers 15 residues, taking in both the cysteine and the phenylalanine. Only the CDR3 region is kept as DNA, spanning 45 bases read in frame from base 1. CDR1 and CDR2 (SGHNT, YYREEE) derive from the germline V gene (reference sequence). Trimming accounts for 4 bases at V and 8 bases at J, while the number of junction bases matched to no gene is 7. The sample comes from a study of T-cell reconstitution after alpha-beta-depleted transplantation in children (dated by TCRdb to 2016 to 2017). Regarding the study in general: The study quantitatively tracked T-cell immune reconstitution after TCRalphabeta/CD19-depleted allogeneic hematopoietic cell transplantation in children using TCR repertoire profiling. Results the study describes overall, beyond this receptor: The apparently early recovery of alphabetaT-cell counts about two months after transplant reportedly depended on only several hundred rapidly expanded clones that came from non-depleted graft cells. In some patients, high TCRbeta diversity at day 60 was attributed to recipient T cells and intrathymic progenitors that had survived conditioning. Over subsequent months, a decline in hyperexpanded clone frequencies was noted, and after one year, T-cell counts and TCRbeta diversity were mostly ascribed to newly produced T cells.

The library was built by means of PCR. Reads for this sample came from an Illumina HiSeq 2500. TCR libraries were prepared with molecular barcoding, using unique molecular identifiers to normalize TCRbeta repertoire quantification. TCRdb itself trimmed the public reads at Q25 with fastp, ran MiXCR and retained productive beta chains. Under each unique CDR3 protein, matching rows form one entry showing the most common genes and DNA. The sample table shows 95,000 to 120,000 distinct CDR3 sequences, and approximately 6.4% are seen once. The ten largest clones capture 20% to 25% of the sample. The label giving this sample's treatment or condition can be read as: allogeneic hematopoietic cell transplantation with graft depleted of TCRalphabeta T cells and CD19 B cells. TCRalphabeta/CD19-depleted allogeneic hematopoietic cell grafts were given to the transplant recipients, all of whom were children.

This chain joins TRBV5-4 to TRBJ1-6; TRBD1 aligns with 9 central bases. This sample comprised PBMCs, mostly from graft donor cells, obtained 360 days after TCRalphabeta/CD19-depleted stem cell transplant. The TCR sequence derives from a male patient between 2 and 10 years old who had a stem cell transplant for acute lymphoblastic leukemia, so the T cells may come from the graft donor. The CDR3 amino acid sequence is: CASSPRTGVDSPLHF. The DNA sequence is TGTGCCAGCAGCCCGCGGACAGGGGTAGATTCACCCCTCCACTTT.